These 13 T cell receptor beta chains were sequenced from one sample in a study of beta chain features in type 1 diabetes. Isolated RNA was reverse transcribed in full, so expressed TCRB transcripts were sequenced. TCRdb's table, derived via immunoSEQ multiplex PCR, lists solely in-frame clones and lacks some. The sample holds under 500,000 clones, around 30% seen once. The sample taken for sequencing was naive CD4+ T cells from blood. All receptors come from a young man in good health.

The CDR3 coding sequence is TGTGCCAGCAGCCGCCGGGTCGGCTATGGCTACACCTTC. Protein sequence: CASSRRVGYGYTF. The rearrangement joins TRBV16 to TRBJ1-2; no firm D call. V was trimmed by 4 bases and J by 4 bases, leaving 10 bases between them. Germline V gene data show CDR1 as KGHSY and CDR2 as FQNENV. There are 13 residues in the CDR3. The full variable domain, completed using reference TRBV16 and TRBJ1-2, is GEEVAQTPKHLVRGEGQKAKLYCAPIKGHSYVFWYQQVLKNEFKFLISFQNENVFDETGMPKERFSAKCLPNSPCSLEIQATKLEDSAVYFCASSRRVGYGYTFGSGTRLTVV.

This chain joins TRBV21-1 and TRBJ2-1; the table's D call, TRBD2, was not checked against the DNA. TRBV21-1 represents a pseudogene. The length of the CDR3 is 15 residues. The CDR3: CASSKVASRHNEQFF. The CDR3 DNA is TGTGCCAGCAGCAAAGTCGCTAGCAGACACAATGAGCAGTTCTTC.

The chain uses TRBV6-6 and TRBJ1-2; 8 positions match TRBD1. The CDR3 sequence is 14 residues long. CDR1 and CDR2 (germline): MNHNY, SVGAGI (reference sequence). J was trimmed by 5 bases and V by 5 bases; bases with no gene match: 7. CDR3 residues: CASSLQGGMYGYTF. The CDR3 bases are TGTGCCAGCAGTCTACAGGGGGGCATGTATGGCTACACCTTC.

The chain carries TRBV7-9 and TRBJ1-4; no clear D. V lost 1 base, J lost 0 bases, and 3 bases lay in between. Germline V gene lookup returns CDR1 SEHNR and CDR2 FQNEAQ (reference sequence). This CDR3 has 14 residues. CDR3 coding DNA: TGTGCCAGCAGCTTAGGAGCAACTAATGAAAAACTGTTTTTT. Translation: CASSLGATNEKLFF.

For the CDR3, the DNA is TGTGCCTGGAGTGTACGATATGGGGGCAGAATCTCTGGAAACACCATATATTTT. It translates to CAWSVRYGGRISGNTIYF. The chain has TRBV30 and TRBJ1-3, with a tentative D call TRBD1 (6 bases). Germline V gene data show CDR1 as GTSNPN and CDR2 as SVGIG (reference sequence). This CDR3 region has 18 residues. V lost 0 bases and J lost 0, with 18 bases in between.

This chain links TRBV28 with TRBJ2-1; 7 positions match TRBD2. Trimming cost V 3 bases and J 7 bases; bases outside gene matches: 9. The V gene's germline CDR1 is MDHEN and CDR2 SYDVKM. This CDR3 is built from 15 residues. The CDR3 DNA reads TGTGCCAGCAGTTTGGGCGGGAGAAGTGGTAATGAGCAGTTCTTC. It encodes CASSLGGRSGNEQFF.

The genes are TRBV5-1 and TRBJ2-1; TRBD2 agrees at 9 bases. Germline V gene lookup returns CDR1 SGHRS and CDR2 YFSETQ. With 5 bases clipped from V and 7 bases from J, the junction kept 7 bases outside the gene matches. The CDR3 consists of 14 residues. The CDR3, as DNA: TGCGCCAGCAGAGTAGCGGGAGAGGGGAATGAGCAGTTCTTC. Translating gives CASRVAGEGNEQFF.

This chain connects TRBV20-1 to TRBJ2-1; perhaps TRBD2 as D (6 bases). Looked up from germline, CDR1 is DFQATT and CDR2 is SNEGSKA (reference sequence). CDR3 length: 10 residues. The V end was cut by 8 bases, the J end by 5 bases, with 7 bases between. The CDR3 DNA follows: TGCAGTTTAGCGGACAATGAGCAGTTCTTC. Amino acids: CSLADNEQFF.

The CDR3: CSVEAGTYGYTF. The CDR3 DNA follows: TGCAGCGTTGAGGCGGGCACCTATGGCTACACCTTC. V gene TRBV29-1 combines with J gene TRBJ1-2; D not certain. This CDR3 contains 12 residues. Germline-derived CDR1 and CDR2 are SQVTM and ANQGSEA. V lost 3 bases and J lost 4, with 9 bases in between.

This clone turned up a few times. The chain couples TRBV15 to TRBJ2-4, with D perhaps TRBD1 or TRBD2 (5 bases each). This CDR3 has 15 residues. Trimming took 5 bases from V and 8 from J, leaving 19 bases between them. Looked up from germline, CDR1 is LNHNV and CDR2 is YYDKDF (reference sequence). Written as DNA, the CDR3 is TGTGCCACCAGCCTAGGCCCCTTGGTGGGGGACATTCAGTACTTC. The encoded protein is CATSLGPLVGDIQYF.

A few counts support this clone. The rearrangement links TRBV29-1 to TRBJ2-1; D gene uncertain. V gave up 4 bases and J gave up 4 bases, with 8 bases separating them. Germline CDR1 SQVTM, CDR2 ANQGSEA. The CDR3 extends over 12 amino acids. The CDR3 nucleotides read TGCAGCGTTGGGAACAGTTACAATGAGCAGTTCTTC. This encodes CSVGNSYNEQFF.

The chain combines TRBV5-1 with TRBJ2-3; D gene unclear. Trimming left V 3 bases short and J 1 base short, with 6 bases between. CDR1 SGHRS and CDR2 YFSETQ come from the germline V gene. The CDR3 totals 13 residues. CDR3 region: CASSSEGTDTQYF. The CDR3 DNA sequence: TGCGCCAGCAGCTCAGAAGGCACAGATACGCAGTATTTT.

This clone was recorded a few times. One junction end disagrees with the germline gene, perhaps due to a read error. The chain recombines TRBV29-1 with TRBJ2-1; the D gene is possibly TRBD2 (6 bases). This CDR3 comprises 13 residues. Germline CDR1 is SQVTM and CDR2 is ANQGSEA. CDR3 nucleotides: TGCAGCGCCCTCCGGGACTCCAACAATGAGCAGTTCTTC. This gives the protein CSALRDSNNEQFF.